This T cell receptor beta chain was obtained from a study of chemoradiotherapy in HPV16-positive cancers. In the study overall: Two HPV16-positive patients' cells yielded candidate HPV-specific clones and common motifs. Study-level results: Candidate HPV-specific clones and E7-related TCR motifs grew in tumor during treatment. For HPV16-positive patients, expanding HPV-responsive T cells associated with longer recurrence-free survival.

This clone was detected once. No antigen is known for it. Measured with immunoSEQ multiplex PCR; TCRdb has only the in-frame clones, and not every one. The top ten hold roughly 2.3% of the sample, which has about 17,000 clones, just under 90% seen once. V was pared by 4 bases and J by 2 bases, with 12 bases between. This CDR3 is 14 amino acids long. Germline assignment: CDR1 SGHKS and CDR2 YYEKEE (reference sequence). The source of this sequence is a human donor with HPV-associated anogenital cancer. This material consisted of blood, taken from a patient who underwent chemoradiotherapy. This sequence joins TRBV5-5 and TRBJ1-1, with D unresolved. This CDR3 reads CASSPYHSNTEAFF. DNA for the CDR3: TGTGCCAGCAGCCCATACCACAGTAACACTGAAGCTTTCTTT.